The 10 T cell receptor beta chains below come from one sample, sequenced in a study of T cell clonotyping in hematopoietic cell transplantation. The data were produced by immunoSEQ multiplex PCR, yet TCRdb's version contains in-frame clones alone and is incomplete. The profile shows a few thousand clones, approximately 89% of them singletons. This specimen was peripheral blood mononuclear cells, taken 100 days after allogeneic stem cell transplant. These receptors originate from a male patient aged 70 to 80 who had an allogeneic stem cell transplant from an unrelated donor, so T cells may come from the graft donor. Some clones in this sample may be carry-over from other donors' samples.

The gene calls are TRBV7-8 and TRBJ2-3; 12 bases agree with TRBD2. This CDR3 is 18 amino acids long. Germline CDR1 SGHVS, CDR2 FQNEAQ. J was trimmed by 5 bases and V by 5 bases; bases with no gene match: 14. The CDR3 DNA sequence: TGTGCCAGCAGCCCCTCTCATCGACTAGCGGGAGTGGAAGATACGCAGTATTTT. Translating it yields CASSPSHRLAGVEDTQYF.

The rearrangement links TRBV10-3 to TRBJ2-3; 8 positions agree with TRBD2. V trimming: 4 bases; J trimming: 1 base; junction bases outside the gene matches: 4. Germline V CDR1 and CDR2: ENHRY, SYGVKD. The CDR3 runs to 15 residues. The CDR3 DNA reads as TGTGCCATCAGTGGGCAACTAGCGGGCACAGATACGCAGTATTTT. The encoded protein is CAISGQLAGTDTQYF.

The rearrangement uses TRBV28 and TRBJ1-2; D call uncertain. Trimming cost V 6 bases and J 0 bases, with 8 bases left between them. The V gene's germline CDR1 is MDHEN and CDR2 SYDVKM. CDR3 length: 13 amino acids. Here the CDR3 DNA reads TGTGCCAGCAGGGCAGCAGCTAACTATGGCTACACCTTC. Encoded protein: CASRAAANYGYTF.

V and J are TRBV30 and TRBJ2-3; unclear D gene. Germline CDR1 is GTSNPN and CDR2 is SVGIG (reference sequence). Deletions cut 4 bases from V and 0 bases from J, with 8 bases between. This CDR3 is built from 13 residues. The CDR3 loop is CAWTMPSTDTQYF. CDR3 in DNA: TGTGCCTGGACTATGCCCAGCACAGATACGCAGTATTTT.

In its sample, this clone is medium-sized (0.01 to 0.1%). The rearrangement links TRBV4-1 to TRBJ1-3; perhaps TRBD1 as D (5 bases). The germline V gene has CDR1 MGHRA and CDR2 YSYEKL. This CDR3 region has 15 residues. V was clipped by 2 bases and J by 0 bases, with 8 bases between them. The CDR3 loop is CASSQSRGSGNTIYF. CDR3 DNA sequence: TGCGCCAGCAGCCAATCTAGGGGCTCTGGAAACACCATATATTTT.

The rearrangement uses TRBV19 and TRBJ2-7, with D maybe TRBD2 (6 bases). CDR1 is LNHDA, CDR2 SQIVND, per germline (reference sequence). This CDR3 comprises 13 residues. The germline V and J ends were trimmed by 1 base and 5 bases, with 9 bases remaining between them. The CDR3 here is CASSIGGVHEQYF. DNA of the CDR3: TGTGCCAGTAGTATAGGCGGGGTACACGAGCAGTACTTC.

Note on this clone: An end of the junction differs from the germline gene, which may be a read error. In nucleotides, the CDR3 is TGTGCCAGCAGTGATGCCTCCGGGACTAGCATTGTCTTC. This gives the protein CASSDASGTSIVF. The chain joins TRBV6-1 to TRBJ2-1, with 9 bases aligning to TRBD2. The CDR3 is 13 amino acids. CDR1 MNHNS and CDR2 SASEGT come from the germline V gene.

This rearrangement joins TRBV19 to TRBJ1-3, with D maybe TRBD1 (6 bases). The CDR3 has 16 residues. Germline V gives CDR1 LNHDA, CDR2 SQIVND (reference sequence). The V gene lost 9 bases and the J gene lost 3 bases, with 21 bases spanning the gap. The CDR3 protein is CASQLGPRGNGNTIYF. Written as DNA, the CDR3 is TGTGCCAGCCAACTCGGGCCAAGGGGGAATGGAAACACCATATATTTT.

The rearrangement joins TRBV4-3 to TRBJ2-7, with no clear D. Trimming took 3 bases from V and 0 from J, leaving 9 bases between them. This CDR3 comprises 14 residues. Germline lookup yields CDR1 LGHNA and CDR2 YSLEER. CDR3 loop: CASSQGRNSYEQYF. The CDR3 nucleotides are TGCGCCAGCAGCCAGGGCAGGAACTCCTACGAGCAGTACTTC.

J is TRBJ2-1 and V is TRBV9, with 7 bases fitting TRBD2. V lost 6 bases to trimming and J lost 2 bases; unmatched junction nucleotides: 8. This CDR3 spans 15 amino acids. The germline gives CDR1 SGDLS, CDR2 YYNGEE. CDR3 sequence: CASTSGEGTYNEQFF. As DNA, the CDR3 is TGTGCCAGCACGTCGGGGGAGGGGACCTACAATGAGCAGTTCTTC.